This T cell receptor beta chain originates from a study of OX40 agonist ivuxolimab in advanced cancers. Profiling relied on immunoSEQ multiplex PCR, and the TCRdb table lists in-frame clones only, not all of them. Here the sample spans around 19,000 clones, 70% to 90% being singletons. V shed 6 bases, J shed 4 bases, and the junction held 11 bases outside the gene matches. The V gene's germline CDR1 is SNHLY and CDR2 FYNNEI. The CDR3 loop spans 16 amino acids. The rearrangement links TRBV2 to TRBJ2-3, with TRBD2 matching over 9 bases. The clonotype originates from an adult with an advanced solid tumor such as melanoma, head and neck, liver or kidney cancer. Material: CD4+ or CD8+ T cells sorted from blood, obtained in a trial of the OX40 agonist ivuxolimab. DNA of the CDR3: TGTGCCAGCAGCCCCCGGACTAGCGAGAGGGCAGATACGCAGTATTTT. This translates into CASSPRTSERADTQYF.